This entry lists 22 T cell receptor beta chains sequenced from one sample in a study of beta chain features in type 1 diabetes. All of the isolated RNA was reverse transcribed, so expressed TCRB transcripts were sequenced. Sequenced by immunoSEQ multiplex PCR; TCRdb stores in-frame clones only, minus some. Of around 500,000 clones listed, approximately 10% were seen once; the top ten hold around 0.05%. What was sequenced was naive CD4+ T cells from blood. Every receptor here comes from a woman younger than 35 in good health.

The chain carries TRBV15 and TRBJ2-7; the D call may be TRBD1 or TRBD2 (5 bases each). The CDR3 totals 13 residues. The germline V gene encodes CDR1 LNHNV and CDR2 YYDKDF (reference sequence). V was trimmed by 5 bases and J by 2 bases, leaving 10 bases between them. The CDR3 DNA reads as TGTGCCACCAGCCGGGACCTGGCCTACGAGCAGTACGTC. This codes for CATSRDLAYEQYV.

The CDR3 DNA follows: TGTGCCAGCAGCCCCGGACCCACCAAGGGGGGCTTTACGCAGTATTTT. It translates to CASSPGPTKGGFTQYF. J is TRBJ2-3 and V is TRBV7-9; D is tentatively TRBD1 or TRBD2 (6 bases each). Germline values: CDR1 SEHNR, CDR2 FQNEAQ (reference sequence). V was trimmed by 5 bases and J by 8 bases, leaving 23 bases between them. This CDR3 comprises 16 residues.

The chain combines TRBV30 with TRBJ1-2, with 9 nucleotides matching TRBD1. Unmatched junction bases numbered 11, after V lost 1 base and J lost 8 bases. This CDR3 is built from 15 residues. Germline V CDR1 and CDR2: GTSNPN, SVGIG (reference sequence). CDR3 protein: CAWSGHLGTGSGYTF. CDR3 sequence (DNA): TGTGCCTGGAGTGGGCATTTGGGGACAGGGAGCGGCTACACCTTC.

This chain links TRBV7-8 with TRBJ1-2; 8 bases align to TRBD1. CDR1 is SGHVS, CDR2 FQNEAQ, per germline. CDR3 length equals 16 residues. The junction had 13 bases not matched to a gene; V was cut back by 2 bases and J by 8 bases. This CDR3 is CASSLYRDRSLGGYTF. The CDR3 DNA reads as TGTGCCAGCAGCTTATATCGGGACAGGTCGCTAGGAGGCTACACCTTC.

This clone was recorded a few times. The genes are TRBV30 and TRBJ2-4, with 10 positions matching TRBD1. V lost 1 base to trimming and J lost 0 bases; unmatched junction nucleotides: 0. The germline gives CDR1 GTSNPN, CDR2 SVGIG (reference sequence). CDR3 length: 15 residues. In nucleotides, the CDR3 is TGTGCCTGGAGTGGGGACAGGGGAGCCAAAAACATTCAGTACTTC. Amino acid sequence: CAWSGDRGAKNIQYF.

This clone was observed a handful of times. J is TRBJ2-5 and V is TRBV7-2; D gene uncertain. With 3 bases removed from V and 1 base from J, the gap between germline ends came to 9 bases. Per the germline V gene, CDR1 is SGHTA and CDR2 is FQGNSA. CDR3 length equals 14 residues. CDR3 in DNA: TGTGCCAGCAGCTTCCGCCGGCCCCAAGAGACCCAGTACTTC. It translates to CASSFRRPQETQYF.

The chain is built from TRBV7-6 and TRBJ2-5, with 9 bases aligning to TRBD2. V trimming: 1 base; J trimming: 5 bases; junction bases outside the gene matches: 5. The CDR3 extends over 15 amino acids. Germline CDR1 is SGHVS and CDR2 is FNYEAQ. The CDR3, as DNA: TGTGCCAGCAGCTTAGGAGGAGCGGGAGGTGAGACCCAGTACTTC. Translating it yields CASSLGGAGGETQYF.

The rearrangement links TRBV9 to TRBJ2-1; D unclear. Trimming stripped 2 bases from V and 12 bases from J, with 15 bases between. Germline CDR1 and CDR2: SGDLS and YYNGEE. The CDR3 totals 13 residues. The DNA for the CDR3 is TGTGCCAGCAGCGTTGAGTTTAGGGCTCCGCAGTTCTTC. Its translation is CASSVEFRAPQFF.

About this clone itself: Other DNA sequences in the sample encode the same CDR3. The chain employs TRBV28 and TRBJ1-5; no clear D gene. Germline CDR1 reads MDHEN; CDR2 reads SYDVKM. Trimming shortened V by 5 bases and J by 6 bases, and 8 bases separated the two germline ends. This CDR3 has 12 amino acids. CDR3 amino acids: CASSPLGQPQHF. DNA for the CDR3: TGTGCCAGCAGTCCCCTCGGTCAGCCCCAGCATTTT.

The chain has TRBV7-3 and TRBJ2-1; D unclear. The V end was cut by 0 bases, the J end by 15 bases, with 15 bases between. CDR3 length: 13 residues. The V gene's germline CDR1 is SGHTA and CDR2 FQGTGA. The CDR3 reads CASSLTAFGVPFF. The CDR3 nucleotides are TGTGCCAGCAGCTTAACAGCTTTTGGGGTTCCGTTCTTC.

The chain couples TRBV4-1 to TRBJ2-7; D remains ambiguous. V gave up 1 base and J gave up 2 bases, with 15 bases separating them. CDR3 length equals 16 residues. Germline values: CDR1 MGHRA, CDR2 YSYEKL. CDR3 sequence: CASSQGRQVTTYEQYF. As DNA, the CDR3 is TGCGCCAGCAGCCAAGGCCGCCAGGTGACCACCTACGAGCAGTACTTC.

The chain carries TRBV27 and TRBJ1-1, with D unclear. This CDR3 has 14 amino acids. The germline V gene has CDR1 MNHEY and CDR2 SMNVEV (reference sequence). V lost 6 bases and J lost 6, with 17 bases in between. The CDR3 spells CASREGSAWAEAFF. The CDR3 coding sequence is TGTGCCAGCAGAGAGGGCTCCGCCTGGGCTGAAGCTTTCTTT.

In its sample, this clone was seen a few times. The gene calls are TRBV2 and TRBJ2-4; 7 bases fit TRBD2. Germline lookup yields CDR1 SNHLY and CDR2 FYNNEI. Germline trimming cut 4 bases from V and 6 bases from J; bases unmatched to any gene: 3. This CDR3 has 13 amino acids. CDR3 loop: CASSGTSRNIQYF. Written as DNA, the CDR3 is TGTGCCAGCAGTGGGACTAGTAGAAACATTCAGTACTTC.

This clone was observed a handful of times. CDR3: CASSTRQGDGYTF. The CDR3, as DNA: TGTGCCAGCAGCACCCGACAGGGGGATGGCTACACCTTC. This chain links TRBV7-2 with TRBJ1-2; 9 bases are a match to TRBD1. The CDR3 length is 13 residues. V was pared by 5 bases and J by 6 bases, with 4 bases of the junction left unmatched. The germline V gene encodes CDR1 SGHTA and CDR2 FQGNSA.

The chain has TRBV2 and TRBJ2-2; unclear D gene. This CDR3 has 14 amino acids. Trimming removed 3 bases from V and 0 bases from J, with 5 bases in between. CDR1 is SNHLY and CDR2 is FYNNEI in the germline V gene. CDR3 in DNA: TGTGCCAGCAGTGAGCTAGCGAACACCGGGGAGCTGTTTTTT. Translated, it gives CASSELANTGELFF.

In regard to this clone: Other DNA sequences from this sample encode an identical CDR3 as well. J is TRBJ2-1 and V is TRBV4-3; D not certain. The CDR3 loop spans 11 amino acids. Deletions cut 4 bases from V and 4 bases from J, with 2 bases between. CDR1 is LGHNA and CDR2 is YSLEER in the germline V gene. This CDR3 reads CASSLYNEQFF. The CDR3 nucleotides are TGCGCCAGCAGCCTGTACAATGAGCAGTTCTTC.

The chain links TRBV15 to TRBJ1-1, with D uncertain. Looked up from germline, CDR1 is LNHNV and CDR2 is YYDKDF (reference sequence). Trimming removed 1 base from V and 4 bases from J, with 13 bases in between. This CDR3 is 15 amino acids long. CDR3 region: CATSRVGFGSTEAFF. In nucleotides, the CDR3 is TGTGCCACCAGCAGAGTGGGGTTCGGGTCCACTGAAGCTTTCTTT.

This clone was seen only a few times. The chain carries TRBV4-1 and TRBJ1-4; D is undetermined. The CDR3 covers 15 residues. The V gene lost 0 bases and the J gene lost 8 bases, with 13 bases spanning the gap. Germline assignment: CDR1 MGHRA and CDR2 YSYEKL. The CDR3, as DNA: TGCGCCAGCAGCCAAGATCGGGGAATGAGGGAAAAACTGTTTTTT. It encodes CASSQDRGMREKLFF.

The CDR3 coding sequence is TGTGCCAGCAGCTTAGTCCGTACAAATTACAATGAGCAGTTCTTC. Amino acid sequence: CASSLVRTNYNEQFF. V and J are TRBV7-9 and TRBJ2-1; D call uncertain. There are 15 residues in the CDR3. Trimming pared 1 base from V and 4 bases from J, leaving 11 bases between. Germline V gene lookup returns CDR1 SEHNR and CDR2 FQNEAQ (reference sequence).

This clone has just a few counts. The V and J genes are TRBV25-1 and TRBJ1-5, with 9 bases lining up with TRBD1. V lost 4 bases to trimming and J lost 3 bases; unmatched junction nucleotides: 4. CDR1 and CDR2 from the germline V gene are MGHDK and SYGVNS. The CDR3 has 15 amino acids. CDR3 region: CASSGTGALNQPQHF. The CDR3 region has the DNA TGTGCCAGCAGTGGGACAGGGGCCCTCAATCAGCCCCAGCATTTT.

This clone showed up just a few times. This chain connects TRBV7-9 to TRBJ2-7; 8 bases match TRBD2. The CDR3 is made up of 16 amino acids. V lost 1 base and J lost 4; bases outside the gene matches: 9. Germline CDR1 SEHNR, CDR2 FQNEAQ (reference sequence). CDR3 amino acids: CASSLVLREGRYEQYF. In DNA form, the CDR3 reads TGTGCCAGCAGCTTAGTTCTACGGGAGGGACGTTACGAGCAGTACTTC.

V usage is TRBV7-2 and J usage is TRBJ1-6; perhaps TRBD1 as D (5 bases). This CDR3 region has 15 residues. Germline-derived CDR1 and CDR2 are SGHTA and FQGNSA. Trimming took 5 bases from V and 7 from J, leaving 15 bases between them. CDR3 loop: CASSIGTGTNSPLHF. In DNA, the CDR3 is TGTGCCAGCAGCATTGGGACGGGAACGAATTCACCCCTCCACTTT. Filled out from reference TRBV7-2 and TRBJ1-6, the complete variable domain reads GAGVSQSPSNKVTEKGKDVELRCDPISGHTALYWYRQSLGQGLEFLIYFQGNSAPDKSGLPSDRFSAERTGGSVSTLTIQRTQQEDSAVYLCASSIGTGTNSPLHFGNGTRLTVT.